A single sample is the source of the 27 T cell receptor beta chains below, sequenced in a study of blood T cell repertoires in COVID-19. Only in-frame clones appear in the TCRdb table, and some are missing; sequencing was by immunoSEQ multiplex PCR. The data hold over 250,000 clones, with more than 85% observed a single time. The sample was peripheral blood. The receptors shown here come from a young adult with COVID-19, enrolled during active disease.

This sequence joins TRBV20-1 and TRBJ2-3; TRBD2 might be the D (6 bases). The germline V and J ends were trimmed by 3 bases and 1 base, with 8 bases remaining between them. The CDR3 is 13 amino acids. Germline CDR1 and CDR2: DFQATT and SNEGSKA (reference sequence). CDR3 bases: TGCAGTGCTAGTCCTAGCGGCACAGATACGCAGTATTTT. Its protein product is CSASPSGTDTQYF.

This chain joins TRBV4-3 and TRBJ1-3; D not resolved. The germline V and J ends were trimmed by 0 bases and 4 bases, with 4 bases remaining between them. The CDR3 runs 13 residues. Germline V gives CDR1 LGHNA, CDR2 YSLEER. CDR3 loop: CASSQDRGNTIYF. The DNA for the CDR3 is TGCGCCAGCAGCCAAGACAGGGGAAACACCATATATTTT.

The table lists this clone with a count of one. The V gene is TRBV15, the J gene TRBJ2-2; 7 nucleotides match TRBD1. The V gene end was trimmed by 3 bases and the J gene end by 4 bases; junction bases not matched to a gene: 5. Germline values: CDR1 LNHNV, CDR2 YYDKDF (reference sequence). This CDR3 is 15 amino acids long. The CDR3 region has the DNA TGTGCCACCAGCAGCAAGGGGGCCGGCACCGGGGAGCTGTTTTTT. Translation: CATSSKGAGTGELFF.

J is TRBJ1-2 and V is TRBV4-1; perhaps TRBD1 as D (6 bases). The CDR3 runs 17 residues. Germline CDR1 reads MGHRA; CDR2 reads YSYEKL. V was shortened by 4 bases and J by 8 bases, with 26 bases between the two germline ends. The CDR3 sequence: CASSLNPLGGASTGYTF. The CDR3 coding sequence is TGCGCCAGCAGCCTAAACCCCCTAGGGGGGGCGTCGACCGGCTACACCTTC.

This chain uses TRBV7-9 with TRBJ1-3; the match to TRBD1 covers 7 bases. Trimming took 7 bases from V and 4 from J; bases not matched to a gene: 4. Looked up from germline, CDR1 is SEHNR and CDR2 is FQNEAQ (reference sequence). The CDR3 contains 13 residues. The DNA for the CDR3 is TGTGCCAGCACCCGGACAGGCGGAAACACCATATATTTT. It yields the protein CASTRTGGNTIYF.

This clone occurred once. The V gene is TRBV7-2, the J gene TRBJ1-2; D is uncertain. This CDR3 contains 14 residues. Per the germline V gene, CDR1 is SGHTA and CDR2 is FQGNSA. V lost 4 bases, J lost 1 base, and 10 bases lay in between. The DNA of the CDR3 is TGTGCCAGCAGCTCTAACTCGGGTAACTATGGCTACACCTTC. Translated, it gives CASSSNSGNYGYTF.

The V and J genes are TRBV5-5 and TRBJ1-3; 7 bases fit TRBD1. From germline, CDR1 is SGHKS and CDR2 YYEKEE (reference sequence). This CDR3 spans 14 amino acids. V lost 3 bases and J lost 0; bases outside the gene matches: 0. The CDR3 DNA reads TGTGCCAGCAGCTGGGACAGCTCTGGAAACACCATATATTTT. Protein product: CASSWDSSGNTIYF.

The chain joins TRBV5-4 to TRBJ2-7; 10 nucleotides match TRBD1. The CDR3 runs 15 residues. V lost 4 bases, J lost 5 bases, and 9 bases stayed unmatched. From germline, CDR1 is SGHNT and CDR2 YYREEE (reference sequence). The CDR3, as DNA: TGTGCCAGCAGCCCACGGGGACAGGGGTTACACGAGCAGTACTTC. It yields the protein CASSPRGQGLHEQYF.

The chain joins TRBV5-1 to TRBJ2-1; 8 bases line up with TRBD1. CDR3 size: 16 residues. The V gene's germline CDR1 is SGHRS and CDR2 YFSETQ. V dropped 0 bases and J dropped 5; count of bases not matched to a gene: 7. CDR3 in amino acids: CASSLATGVVDNEQFF. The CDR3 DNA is TGCGCCAGCAGCTTGGCGACAGGGGTAGTAGACAATGAGCAGTTCTTC.

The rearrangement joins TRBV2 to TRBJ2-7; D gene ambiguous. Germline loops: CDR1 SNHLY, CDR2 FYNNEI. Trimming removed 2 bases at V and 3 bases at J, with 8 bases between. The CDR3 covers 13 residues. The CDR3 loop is CASSEISFYEQYF. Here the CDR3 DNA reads TGTGCCAGCAGTGAAATATCGTTCTACGAGCAGTACTTC.

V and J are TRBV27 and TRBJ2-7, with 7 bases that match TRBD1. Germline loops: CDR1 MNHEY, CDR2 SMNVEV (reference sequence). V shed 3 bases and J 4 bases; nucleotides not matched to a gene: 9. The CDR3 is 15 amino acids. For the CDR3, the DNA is TGTGCCAGCAGTTTGAAGGGGGCTGTAAGTTACGAGCAGTACTTC. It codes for CASSLKGAVSYEQYF.

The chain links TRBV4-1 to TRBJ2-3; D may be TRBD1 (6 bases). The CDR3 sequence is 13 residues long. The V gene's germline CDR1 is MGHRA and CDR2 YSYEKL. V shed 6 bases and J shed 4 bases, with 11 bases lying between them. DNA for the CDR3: TGCGCCAGCAGGCGAGCAGGGGCAGATACGCAGTATTTT. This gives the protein CASRRAGADTQYF.

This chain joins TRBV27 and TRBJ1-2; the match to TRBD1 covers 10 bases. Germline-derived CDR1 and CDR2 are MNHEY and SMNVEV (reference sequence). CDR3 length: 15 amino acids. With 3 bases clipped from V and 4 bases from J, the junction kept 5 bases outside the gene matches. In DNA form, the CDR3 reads TGTGCCAGCAGTTTGACAGGGGGCGCCCTCTATGGCTACACCTTC. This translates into CASSLTGGALYGYTF.

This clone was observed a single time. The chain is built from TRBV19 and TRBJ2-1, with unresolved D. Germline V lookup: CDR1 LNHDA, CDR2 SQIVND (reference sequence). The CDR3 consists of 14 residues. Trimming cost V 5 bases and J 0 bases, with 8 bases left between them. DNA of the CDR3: TGTGCCAGTAGTCTCCAGGCCTCCTACAATGAGCAGTTCTTC. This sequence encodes CASSLQASYNEQFF.

For the CDR3, the DNA is TGTGCCAGCAGCTTAGTCAGCTATGAGGGGGAAGGCTACACCTTC. This gives the protein CASSLVSYEGEGYTF. The chain couples TRBV7-9 to TRBJ1-2, with D possibly matching TRBD1 (6 bases). Trimming removed 1 base at V and 8 bases at J, with 17 bases between. CDR3 length: 15 residues. Germline V gives CDR1 SEHNR, CDR2 FQNEAQ (reference sequence).

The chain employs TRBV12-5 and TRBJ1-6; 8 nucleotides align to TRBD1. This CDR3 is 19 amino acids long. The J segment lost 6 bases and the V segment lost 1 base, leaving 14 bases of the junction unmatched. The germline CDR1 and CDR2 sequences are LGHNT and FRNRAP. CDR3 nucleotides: TGTGCTAGTGGTTTGGCTTTAGAGAACCGGGACAGGCGTAATTCACCCCTCCACTTT. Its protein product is CASGLALENRDRRNSPLHF.

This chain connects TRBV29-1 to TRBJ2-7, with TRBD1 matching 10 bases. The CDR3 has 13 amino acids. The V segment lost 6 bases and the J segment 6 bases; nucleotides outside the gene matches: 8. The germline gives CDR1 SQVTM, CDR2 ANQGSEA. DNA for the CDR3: TGCAGCGTCGCCCCGGGACAGGGGTCCGAGCAGTACTTC. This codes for CSVAPGQGSEQYF.

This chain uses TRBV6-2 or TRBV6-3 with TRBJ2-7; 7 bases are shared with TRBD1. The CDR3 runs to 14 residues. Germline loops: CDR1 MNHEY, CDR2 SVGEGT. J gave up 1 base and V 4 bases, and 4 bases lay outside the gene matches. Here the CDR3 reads CASSSPGQSYEQYF. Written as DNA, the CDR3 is TGTGCCAGCAGTTCTCCGGGACAGTCCTACGAGCAGTACTTC.

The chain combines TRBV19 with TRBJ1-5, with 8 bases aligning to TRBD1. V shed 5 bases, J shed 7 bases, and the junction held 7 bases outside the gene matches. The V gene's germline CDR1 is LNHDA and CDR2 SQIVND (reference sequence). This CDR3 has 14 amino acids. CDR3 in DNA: TGTGCCAGTAGTTTTGGGACAGGTTACCAGCCCCAGCATTTT. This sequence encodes CASSFGTGYQPQHF.

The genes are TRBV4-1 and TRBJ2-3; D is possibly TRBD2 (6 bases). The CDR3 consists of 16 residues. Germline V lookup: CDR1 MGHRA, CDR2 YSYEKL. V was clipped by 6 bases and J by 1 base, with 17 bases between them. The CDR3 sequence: CASRPGGSSGTDTQYF. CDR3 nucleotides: TGCGCCAGCAGACCGGGCGGATCTAGCGGCACAGATACGCAGTATTTT.

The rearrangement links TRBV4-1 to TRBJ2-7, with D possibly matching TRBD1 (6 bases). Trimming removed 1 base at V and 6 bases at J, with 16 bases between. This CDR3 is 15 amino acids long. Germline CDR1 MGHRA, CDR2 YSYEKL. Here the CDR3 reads CASSQGGQSRREQYF. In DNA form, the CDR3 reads TGCGCCAGCAGCCAAGGGGGGCAGAGCAGACGCGAGCAGTACTTC.

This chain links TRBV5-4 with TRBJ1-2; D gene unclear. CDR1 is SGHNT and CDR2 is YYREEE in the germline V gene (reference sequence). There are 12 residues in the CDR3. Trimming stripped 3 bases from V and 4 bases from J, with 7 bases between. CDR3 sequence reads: CASSSDSYGYTF. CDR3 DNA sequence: TGTGCCAGCAGCTCCGACTCCTATGGCTACACCTTC.

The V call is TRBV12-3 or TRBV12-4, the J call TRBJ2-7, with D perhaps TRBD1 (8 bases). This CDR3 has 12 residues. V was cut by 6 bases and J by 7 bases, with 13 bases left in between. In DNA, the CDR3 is TGTGCCAGCAGCTACAGGGGGGGGGAGCAGTACTTC. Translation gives CASSYRGGEQYF.

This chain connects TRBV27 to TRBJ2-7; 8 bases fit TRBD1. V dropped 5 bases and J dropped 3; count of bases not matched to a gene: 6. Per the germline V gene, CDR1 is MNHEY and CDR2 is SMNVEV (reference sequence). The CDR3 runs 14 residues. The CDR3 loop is CASSPVTGGYEQYF. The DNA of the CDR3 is TGTGCCAGCAGTCCCGTAACAGGGGGCTACGAGCAGTACTTC.

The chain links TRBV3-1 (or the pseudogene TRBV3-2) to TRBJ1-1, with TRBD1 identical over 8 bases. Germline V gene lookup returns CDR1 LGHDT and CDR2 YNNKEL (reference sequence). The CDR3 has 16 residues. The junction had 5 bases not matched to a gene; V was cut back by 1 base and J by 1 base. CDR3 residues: CASSQGLGQGNTEAFF. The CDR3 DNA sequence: TGTGCCAGCAGCCAAGGTTTAGGACAGGGGAACACTGAAGCTTTCTTT.

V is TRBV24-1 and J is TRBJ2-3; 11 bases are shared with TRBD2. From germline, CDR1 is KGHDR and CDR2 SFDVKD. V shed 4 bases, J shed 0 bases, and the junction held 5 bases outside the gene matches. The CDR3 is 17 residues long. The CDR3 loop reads CATSDLTSGMSTDTQYF. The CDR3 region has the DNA TGTGCCACCAGTGACTTGACTAGCGGGATGAGCACAGATACGCAGTATTTT.

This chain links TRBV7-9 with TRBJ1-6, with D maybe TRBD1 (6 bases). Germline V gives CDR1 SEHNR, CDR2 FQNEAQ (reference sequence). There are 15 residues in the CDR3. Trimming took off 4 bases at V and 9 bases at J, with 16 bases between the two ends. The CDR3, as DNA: TGTGCCAGCAGCTCCGATGGGGGGGCCCTTTCACCCCTCCACTTT. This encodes CASSSDGGALSPLHF.